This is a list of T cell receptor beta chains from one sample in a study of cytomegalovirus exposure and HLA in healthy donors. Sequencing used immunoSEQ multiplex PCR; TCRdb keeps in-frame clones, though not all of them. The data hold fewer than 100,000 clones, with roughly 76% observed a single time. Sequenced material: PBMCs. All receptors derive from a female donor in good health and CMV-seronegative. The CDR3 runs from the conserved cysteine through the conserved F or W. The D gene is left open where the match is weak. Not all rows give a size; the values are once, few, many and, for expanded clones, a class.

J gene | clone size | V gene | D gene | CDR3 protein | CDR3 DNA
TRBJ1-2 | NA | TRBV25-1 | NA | CASRDSYYGYTF | TGTGCCAGCAGGGACAGCTATTATGGCTACACCTTC
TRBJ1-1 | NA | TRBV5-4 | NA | CASSPERNTEAFF | TGTGCCAGCAGCCCAGAGCGGAACACTGAAGCTTTCTTT
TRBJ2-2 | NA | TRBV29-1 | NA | CSARGSGMNTGELFF | TGCAGCGCCCGGGGGAGCGGAATGAACACCGGGGAGCTGTTTTTT
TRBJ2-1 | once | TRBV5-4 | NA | CASSPGASYNEQFF | TGTGCCAGCAGTCCTGGGGCTTCCTACAATGAGCAGTTCTTC
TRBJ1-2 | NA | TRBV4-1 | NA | CASSQGLMVLYGYTF | TGCGCCAGCAGCCAAGGACTGATGGTTCTCTATGGCTACACCTTC
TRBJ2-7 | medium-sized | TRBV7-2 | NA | CASSSTGNSYEQYF | TGTGCCAGCAGTTCCACAGGTAACTCCTACGAGCAGTACTTC
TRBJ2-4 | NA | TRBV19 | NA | CASAQGTKTKNIQYF | TGTGCCAGTGCACAGGGTACTAAGACCAAAAACATTCAGTACTTC
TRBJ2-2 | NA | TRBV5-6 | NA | CASSLVEIGGRSGELFF | TGTGCCAGCAGCTTGGTGGAGATAGGGGGAAGGTCCGGGGAGCTGTTTTTT
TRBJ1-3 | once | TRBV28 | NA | CASSPGGPDLSGNTIYF | TGTGCCAGCAGCCCCGGGGGGCCCGACCTCTCTGGAAACACCATATATTTT
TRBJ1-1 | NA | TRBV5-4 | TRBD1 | CASIDRGMGNTEAFF | TGTGCCAGCATCGACAGGGGGATGGGGAACACTGAAGCTTTCTTT
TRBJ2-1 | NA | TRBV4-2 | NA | CASSQVFRDNEQFF | TGTGCCAGCAGCCAAGTTTTTCGAGACAATGAGCAGTTCTTC
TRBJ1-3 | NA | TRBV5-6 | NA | CASSLRTGSSGNTIYF | TGTGCCAGCAGCTTACGAACAGGGAGCTCTGGAAACACCATATATTTT
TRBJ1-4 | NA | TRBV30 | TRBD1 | CAWRDSGTGFATNEKLFF | TGTGCCTGGAGGGACTCCGGGACAGGGTTTGCAACTAATGAAAAACTGTTTTTT
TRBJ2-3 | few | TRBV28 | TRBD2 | CASTLGLAVTDTQYF | TGTGCCAGCACCCTGGGACTAGCGGTCACAGATACGCAGTATTTT
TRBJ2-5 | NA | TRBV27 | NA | CASSRDFQETQYF | TGTGCCAGCAGTCGGGACTTCCAAGAGACCCAGTACTTC
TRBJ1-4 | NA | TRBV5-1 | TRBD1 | CASSFGTAANEKLFF | TGCGCCAGCAGCTTTGGGACAGCGGCTAATGAAAAACTGTTTTTT
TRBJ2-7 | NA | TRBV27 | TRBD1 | CTSLRGTGMGEQYF | TGTACCTCCTTGAGGGGGACAGGGATGGGCGAGCAGTACTTC
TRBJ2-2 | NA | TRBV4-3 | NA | CASSQAGELFF | TGCGCCAGCAGCCAAGCAGGGGAGCTGTTTTTT
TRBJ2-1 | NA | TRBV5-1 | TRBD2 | CASTITSGWEQFF | TGCGCCAGCACCATAACTAGCGGGTGGGAGCAGTTCTTC
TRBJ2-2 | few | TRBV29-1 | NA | CSVGYGDTGELFF | TGCAGCGTTGGGTACGGGGACACCGGGGAGCTGTTTTTT
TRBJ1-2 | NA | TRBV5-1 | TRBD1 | CASSQGTVSVSYTF | TGCGCCAGCAGCCAAGGGACAGTCTCTGTTAGCTACACCTTC
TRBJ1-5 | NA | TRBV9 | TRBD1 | CASSVEAGGTQPQHF | TGTGCCAGCAGCGTAGAGGCAGGGGGCACTCAGCCCCAGCATTTT
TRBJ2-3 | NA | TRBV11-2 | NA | CASSRGGRRGTDTQYF | TGTGCCAGCAGCCGGGGTGGGAGGAGGGGCACAGATACGCAGTATTTT
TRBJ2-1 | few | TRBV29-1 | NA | CSAVPSGNEQFF | TGCAGCGCCGTGCCTTCGGGGAATGAGCAGTTCTTC
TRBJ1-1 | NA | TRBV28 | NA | CASSLGQAGGTEAFF | TGTGCCAGCAGTTTAGGGCAGGCGGGGGGCACTGAAGCTTTCTTT
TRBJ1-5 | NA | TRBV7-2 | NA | CASSFGPYSNQPQHF | TGTGCCAGCAGCTTTGGGCCTTATAGCAATCAGCCCCAGCATTTT
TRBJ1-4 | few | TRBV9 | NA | CASSERDTNEKLFF | TGTGCCAGCAGCGAACGCGACACGAATGAAAAACTGTTTTTT